This record concerns one T cell receptor beta chain sequence. This sample was taken from a study of T-cell reconstitution after alpha-beta-depleted transplantation in children. The J segment lost 7 bases and the V segment lost 3 bases, leaving 7 bases of the junction unmatched. This CDR3 has 14 amino acids. Unique molecular identifiers were incorporated when the TCRbeta library was constructed. Each CDR3 protein gets one entry after TCRdb re-called the PCR reads with MiXCR. The sample yields some 400,000 distinct CDR3 sequences, over 20% seen once. The clonotype comes from a human donor who donated a stem cell graft to a child with acute myeloid leukemia. Sequencing was performed on PBMCs from the stem cell graft donor, taken from the stem cell graft. The chain recombines TRBV12-3 or TRBV12-4 with TRBJ2-7; 9 bases align to TRBD1. The CDR3 nucleotides read TGTGCCAGCAGTTTTGGGACAGGGACTTTGGAGCAGTACTTC. Translating gives CASSFGTGTLEQYF.